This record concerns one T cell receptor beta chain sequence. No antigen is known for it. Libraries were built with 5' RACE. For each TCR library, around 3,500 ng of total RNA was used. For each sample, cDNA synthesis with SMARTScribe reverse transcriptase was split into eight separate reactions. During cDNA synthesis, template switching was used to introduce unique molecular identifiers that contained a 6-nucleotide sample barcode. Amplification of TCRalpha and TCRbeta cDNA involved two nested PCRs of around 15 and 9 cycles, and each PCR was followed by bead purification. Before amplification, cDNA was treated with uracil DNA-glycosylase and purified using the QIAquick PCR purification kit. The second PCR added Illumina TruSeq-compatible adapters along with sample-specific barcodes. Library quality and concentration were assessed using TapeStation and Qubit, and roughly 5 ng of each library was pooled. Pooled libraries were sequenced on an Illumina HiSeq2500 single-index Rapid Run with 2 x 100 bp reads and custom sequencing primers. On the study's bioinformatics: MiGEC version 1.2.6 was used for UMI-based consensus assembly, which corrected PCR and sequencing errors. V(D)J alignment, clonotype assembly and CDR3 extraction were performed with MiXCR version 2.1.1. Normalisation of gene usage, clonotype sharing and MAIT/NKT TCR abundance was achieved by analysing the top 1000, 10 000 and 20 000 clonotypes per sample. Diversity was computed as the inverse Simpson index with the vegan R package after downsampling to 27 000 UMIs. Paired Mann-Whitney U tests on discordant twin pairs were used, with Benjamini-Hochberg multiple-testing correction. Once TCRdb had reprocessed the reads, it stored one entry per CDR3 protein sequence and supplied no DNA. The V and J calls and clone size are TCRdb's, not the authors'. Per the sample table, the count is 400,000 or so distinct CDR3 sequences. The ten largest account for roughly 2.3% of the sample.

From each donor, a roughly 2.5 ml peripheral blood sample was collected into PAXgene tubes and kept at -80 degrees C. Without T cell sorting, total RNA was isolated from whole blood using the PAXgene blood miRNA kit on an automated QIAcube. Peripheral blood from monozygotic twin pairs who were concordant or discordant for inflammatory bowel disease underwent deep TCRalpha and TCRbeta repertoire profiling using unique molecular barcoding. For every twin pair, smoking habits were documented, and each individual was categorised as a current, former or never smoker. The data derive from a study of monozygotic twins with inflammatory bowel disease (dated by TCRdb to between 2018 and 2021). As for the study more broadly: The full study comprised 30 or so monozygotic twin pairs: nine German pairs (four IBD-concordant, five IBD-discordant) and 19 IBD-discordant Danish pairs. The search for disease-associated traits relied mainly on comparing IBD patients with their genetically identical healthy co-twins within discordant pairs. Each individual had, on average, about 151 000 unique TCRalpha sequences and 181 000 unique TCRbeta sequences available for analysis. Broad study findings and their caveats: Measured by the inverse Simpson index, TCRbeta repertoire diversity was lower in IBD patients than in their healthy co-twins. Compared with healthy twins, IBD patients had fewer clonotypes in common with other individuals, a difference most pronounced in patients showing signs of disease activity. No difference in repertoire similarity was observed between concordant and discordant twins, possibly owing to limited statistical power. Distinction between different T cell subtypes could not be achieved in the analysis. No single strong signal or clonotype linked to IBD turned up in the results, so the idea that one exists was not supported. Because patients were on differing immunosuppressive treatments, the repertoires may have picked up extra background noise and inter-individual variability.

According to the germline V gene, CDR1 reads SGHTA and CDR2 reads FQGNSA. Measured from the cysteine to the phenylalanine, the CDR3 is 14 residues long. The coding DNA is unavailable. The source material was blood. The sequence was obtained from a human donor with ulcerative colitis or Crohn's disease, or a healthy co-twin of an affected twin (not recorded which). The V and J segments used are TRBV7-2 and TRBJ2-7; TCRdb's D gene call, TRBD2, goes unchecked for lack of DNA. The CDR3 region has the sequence CASSRTGLTYEQYF.